These T cell receptor beta chains were read from a single sample in a study of T cell responses to AZD1222 COVID-19 vaccine. Produced via immunoSEQ multiplex PCR; TCRdb's table is partial and in-frame only. The sample includes about 140,000 clones, 92% of them seen just once. Specimen: peripheral blood, collected 28 days after the second AZD1222 dose. The source is an adult who received the AZD1222 COVID-19 vaccine. The CDR3 runs from the conserved cysteine through the conserved F or W. D genes are given only for firm matches. The listing skips clone size in some rows; elsewhere it reads once, few, many or a size class.

TRBV9,.,.,TRBJ1-3,TGTGCCAGCAGCGTAGATAGGTTGGACGGAAACACCATATATTTT,CASSVDRLDGNTIYF
TRBV18,.,medium-sized,TRBJ1-4,TGTGCCAGCTCACGAGAAGTAGGGGAAAAACTGTTTTTT,CASSREVGEKLFF
TRBV10-3,TRBD1,.,TRBJ1-5,TGTGCCATCAGTGAGTTGGGACAGGTTAGCAATCAGCCCCAGCATTTT,CAISELGQVSNQPQHF
TRBV18,TRBD1,.,TRBJ2-1,TGTGCCAGCTCACCACCTGGGACAGGGAATTTTTACAATGAGCAGTTCTTC,CASSPPGTGNFYNEQFF
TRBV6-5,.,.,TRBJ2-2,TGTGCCAGCAAGGAGGGCTTAAACACCGGGGAGCTGTTTTTT,CASKEGLNTGELFF
TRBV18,TRBD1,.,TRBJ2-1,TGTGCCAGCTCACCACAGGGGGCACCGGGGAATGAGCAGTTCTTC,CASSPQGAPGNEQFF
TRBV2,.,.,TRBJ1-3,TGTGCCAGCAGAACAGGGTCCGGCTCTGGAAACACCATATATTTT,CASRTGSGSGNTIYF
TRBV28,.,once,TRBJ1-2,TGTGCCAGCAGGCCGGGATCTAACTATGGCTACACCTTC,CASRPGSNYGYTF
TRBV24-1,.,.,TRBJ1-3,TGTGCCACCAGTGATTTGTACGGAAACACCATATATTTT,CATSDLYGNTIYF
TRBV19,TRBD1,.,TRBJ1-5,TGTGCCAGTATCCTACAGGGGAGCAATCAGCCCCAGCATTTT,CASILQGSNQPQHF
TRBV6-5,TRBD1,.,TRBJ2-1,TGTGCCAGCAGAGTCGGGACAGGACAATACAATGAGCAGTTCTTC,CASRVGTGQYNEQFF
TRBV6-4,.,.,TRBJ2-3,TGTGCCAGCAGTGACTCGTCTAGCCCCGATACGCAGTATTTT,CASSDSSSPDTQYF
TRBV19,.,once,TRBJ1-1,TGTGCCAGTAGTATGTGGTCCCCAATGAACACTGAAGCTTTCTTT,CASSMWSPMNTEAFF
TRBV3-1/TRBV3-2,.,.,TRBJ1-2,TGTGCCAGCAGCCAGGGAATCAACTATGGCTACACCTTC,CASSQGINYGYTF
TRBV29-1,.,many,TRBJ1-2,TGCAGCGTCATGACAGAACGCTATGGCTACACCTTC,CSVMTERYGYTF
TRBV28,.,.,TRBJ1-5,TGTGCCAGCAGTTTGAGCGGGCTCGGTCAGCCCCAGCATTTT,CASSLSGLGQPQHF
TRBV18,TRBD1,.,TRBJ1-3,TGTGCCAGCTCACCCAGGCAGGGGGCTGGAAACACCATATATTTT,CASSPRQGAGNTIYF